Shown below are 17 T cell receptor beta chains from a single sample sequenced in a study of blood T cell repertoires in COVID-19 (dated by TCRdb to about 2020). Receptors were amplified or captured by the immunoSEQ multiplex PCR assay. TCRdb re-hosts the immuneACCESS table, in-frame sequences only. Its copies lack some clones; in the studies checked, an unresolved V gene accounts for under half of them, and the cause for the rest is not known. Here the sample has 77,000 or so clones; about 70% occur a single time. Under 30% of the sample comes from the top ten. Material for sequencing was peripheral blood. The receptors originated from a woman over 75 with active or convalescent COVID-19.

The gene calls are TRBV7-2 and TRBJ2-3, with TRBD2 matching over 8 bases. Germline values: CDR1 SGHTA, CDR2 FQGNSA. V shed 4 bases, J shed 2 bases, and the junction held 5 bases outside the gene matches. The CDR3 is 15 residues long. The CDR3: CASSWGGGPTDTQYF. The CDR3 DNA follows: TGTGCCAGCAGCTGGGGCGGGGGGCCCACAGATACGCAGTATTTT.

The rearrangement uses TRBV3-1 (or the pseudogene TRBV3-2) and TRBJ1-1; D gene ambiguous. With 0 bases removed from V and 2 bases from J, the gap between germline ends came to 13 bases. The CDR3 is made up of 16 amino acids. Germline V CDR1 and CDR2: LGHDT, YNNKEL (reference sequence). The CDR3 sequence: CASSQDRRRSNTEAFF. The CDR3 DNA reads as TGTGCCAGCAGCCAAGATAGGCGGCGCTCCAACACTGAAGCTTTCTTT.

The rearrangement links TRBV6-5 to TRBJ1-3, with 10 bases aligning to TRBD1. After removal of 11 bases from V and 3 bases from J, the junction contained 10 bases not matched to a gene. The germline CDR1 and CDR2 sequences are MNHEY and SVGAGI. The CDR3 has 15 amino acids. CDR3 amino acids: CAVFRRTGGGNTIYF. In nucleotides, the CDR3 is TGTGCCGTCTTCCGTAGGACAGGGGGTGGAAACACCATATATTTT.

The V and J genes are TRBV6-6 and TRBJ2-7; TRBD1 matches at 8 bases. This CDR3 contains 15 residues. Germline loops: CDR1 MNHNY, CDR2 SVGAGI (reference sequence). The V and J ends lost 5 bases and 4 bases, in that order; junction bases with no gene match: 10. The CDR3 reads CASSPRGTGRYEQYF. CDR3 sequence (DNA): TGTGCCAGCAGTCCAAGGGGGACAGGACGGTACGAGCAGTACTTC.

In this sample, this clone turned up once. This chain connects TRBV10-2 to TRBJ1-2, with D perhaps TRBD1 (5 bases). The V gene's germline CDR1 is WSHSY and CDR2 SAAADI. V lost 1 base and J lost 6, with 15 bases in between. CDR3 length equals 15 residues. This CDR3 reads CASSELGTQGDGYTF. The CDR3 coding sequence is TGCGCCAGCAGTGAGTTGGGCACCCAAGGGGATGGCTACACCTTC.

The gene calls are TRBV5-1 and TRBJ1-2; D remains ambiguous. The V end lost 4 bases, the J end lost 4 bases, and 11 bases lay between the germline ends. The CDR3 sequence is 13 residues long. Germline-derived CDR1 and CDR2 are SGHRS and YFSETQ. CDR3 DNA: TGCGCCAGCAGCCCGGCCGAGGGCTATGGCTACACCTTC. This encodes CASSPAEGYGYTF. The full variable domain, in which reference TRBV5-1 and TRBJ1-2 provide the parts outside the CDR3, is KAGVTQTPRYLIKTRGQQVTLSCSPISGHRSVSWYQQTPGQGLQFLFEYFSETQRNKGNFPGRFSGRQFSNSRSEMNVSTLELGDSALYLCASSPAEGYGYTFGSGTRLTVV.

The chain uses TRBV6-5 and TRBJ2-7, with 7 nucleotides matching TRBD2. V gave up 8 bases and J gave up 6 bases; unmatched junction bases: 7. Germline V gene sequence: CDR1 MNHEY, CDR2 SVGAGI. The CDR3 loop spans 12 amino acids. The CDR3 reads CASGLVNGEQYF. CDR3 DNA sequence: TGTGCCAGCGGACTAGTCAATGGCGAGCAGTACTTC.

The chain couples TRBV29-1 to TRBJ2-7, with 8 bases that match TRBD1. The CDR3 consists of 13 residues. Germline CDR1 reads SQVTM; CDR2 reads ANQGSEA. J was trimmed by 1 base and V by 7 bases; bases with no gene match: 6. CDR3 sequence (DNA): TGCAGCGCCGGACAGGGCGAATCCTACGAGCAGTACTTC. Its protein product is CSAGQGESYEQYF.

The gene calls are TRBV6-5 and TRBJ1-3, with D hard to call. V lost 4 bases and J 0 bases, leaving 7 bases between the germline ends. The germline gives CDR1 MNHEY, CDR2 SVGAGI. The CDR3 runs 14 residues. The CDR3 here is CASSSPSSGNTIYF. DNA of the CDR3: TGTGCCAGCAGTTCCCCCAGCTCTGGAAACACCATATATTTT.

The chain combines TRBV4-3 with TRBJ1-4; TRBD1 agrees at 8 bases. With 6 bases clipped from V and 6 bases from J, the junction kept 6 bases outside the gene matches. The CDR3 has 14 amino acids. CDR1 LGHNA and CDR2 YSLEER come from the germline V gene. Here the CDR3 reads CASRSGQGDEKLFF. The CDR3 DNA reads TGCGCCAGCAGGTCCGGACAGGGCGATGAAAAACTGTTTTTT.

This chain connects TRBV5-1 to TRBJ2-2; 10 positions match TRBD1. Germline assignment: CDR1 SGHRS and CDR2 YFSETQ. The CDR3 covers 16 residues. Unmatched junction bases numbered 4, after V lost 4 bases and J lost 1 base. The CDR3 sequence: CASSPDRGLNTGELFF. The DNA of the CDR3 is TGCGCCAGCAGCCCAGACAGGGGGCTGAACACCGGGGAGCTGTTTTTT.

The V and J genes are TRBV15 and TRBJ1-2, with TRBD1 matching 7 bases. With V trimmed by 1 base and J by 0 bases, 2 bases remained unmatched. This CDR3 has 15 residues. CDR1 and CDR2 (germline): LNHNV, YYDKDF (reference sequence). The CDR3 DNA sequence: TGTGCCACCAGCAGAGGACAGGGATCTAACTATGGCTACACCTTC. Translation: CATSRGQGSNYGYTF.

The chain uses TRBV2 and TRBJ1-1, with D unclear. CDR1 and CDR2 from the germline V gene are SNHLY and FYNNEI. V was pared by 6 bases and J by 0 bases, with 5 bases between. This CDR3 comprises 12 residues. The CDR3: CASSRMNTEAFF. CDR3 DNA: TGTGCCAGCAGCAGGATGAACACTGAAGCTTTCTTT.

The chain combines TRBV5-4 with TRBJ1-4; D unresolved. V was trimmed by 2 bases and J by 8 bases, leaving 13 bases between them. The germline CDR1 and CDR2 sequences are SGHNT and YYREEE (reference sequence). The CDR3 consists of 14 residues. This CDR3 is CASSFAGSHEKLFF. The CDR3 DNA follows: TGTGCCAGCAGCTTCGCGGGTTCCCACGAAAAACTGTTTTTT.

The chain uses TRBV19 and TRBJ1-1; the D is unclear. CDR1 and CDR2 (germline): LNHDA, SQIVND (reference sequence). V was trimmed by 5 bases and J by 1 base, leaving 8 bases between them. The CDR3 totals 13 residues. In DNA form, the CDR3 reads TGTGCCAGTAGTGTTACATCGAACACTGAAGCTTTCTTT. Translating it yields CASSVTSNTEAFF. Together with reference TRBV19 and TRBJ1-1, the CDR3 gives the full variable domain: DGGITQSPKYLFRKEGQNVTLSCEQNLNHDAMYWYRQDPGQGLRLIYYSQIVNDFQKGDIAEGYSVSREKKESFPLTVTSAQKNPTAFYLCASSVTSNTEAFFGQGTRLTVV.

This chain uses TRBV29-1 with TRBJ1-1, with D perhaps matching TRBD1 (5 bases). Germline CDR1 and CDR2: SQVTM and ANQGSEA. V was trimmed by 2 bases and J by 4 bases, leaving 17 bases between them. This CDR3 is built from 15 residues. CDR3 region: CSVERFGRDGTEAFF. In nucleotides, the CDR3 is TGCAGCGTTGAACGGTTCGGCAGGGATGGCACTGAAGCTTTCTTT.

The rearrangement joins TRBV18 to TRBJ2-3; TRBD1 aligns across 8 bases. The V segment lost 3 bases and the J segment 2 bases; nucleotides outside the gene matches: 4. The CDR3 length is 15 residues. CDR1 KGHSH and CDR2 LQKENI come from the germline V gene. In DNA, the CDR3 is TGTGCCAGCTCACCTGGACAGGGCTTCACAGATACGCAGTATTTT. Protein product: CASSPGQGFTDTQYF.